This T cell receptor beta chain was sequenced in a study of blood T cell repertoires in COVID-19. Study details: Samples taken during acute and convalescent COVID-19 were collected in the United States, Italy and Spain.

The CDR3 consists of 15 residues. Germline CDR1 MNHEY, CDR2 SVGAGI. V shed 6 bases, J shed 3 bases, and the junction held 7 bases outside the gene matches. Assay: immunoSEQ multiplex PCR; the TCRdb copy retains only in-frame clones and omits some. This table has roughly 180,000 clones, roughly 84% appearing once. This clone was observed a handful of times. This chain connects TRBV6-5 to TRBJ1-2; 10 nucleotides agree with TRBD1. The receptor was isolated from a man aged 60 to 69 who had recovered from COVID-19. The specimen was PBMCs or T cells enriched from blood (not recorded which). The CDR3 protein is CASRGQGIGHYGYTF. The CDR3 nucleotides read TGTGCCAGCAGGGGACAGGGGATAGGGCACTATGGCTACACCTTC.